Below are 2 T cell receptor beta chains sequenced from a single sample in a study of response to subunit inactivated influenza vaccine. MiXCR, applied by TCRdb to the RT-PCR reads, yields one record per CDR3 protein. The sample holds just under 550,000 distinct CDR3 sequences; under 30% are singletons and the top ten take around 2.8%. Another study also made use of these data, one on T cells expressing NK-cell markers. Per that paper: Synthesis of TCR beta cDNA relied on 5'RACE template switching carrying UMIs.

The specimen comprised CD4+ T cells sorted from PBMCs, sampled 11 to 12 days after vaccination. The receptor source for this set is a man aged 50 or older who received an inactivated influenza vaccine.

There are a few counts of this clonotype. This chain connects TRBV7-9 to TRBJ2-5, with D perhaps TRBD1 (6 bases). The V end lost 6 bases, the J end lost 3 bases, and 17 bases lay between the germline ends. This CDR3 is built from 15 residues. Germline CDR1 is SEHNR and CDR2 is FQNEAQ (reference sequence). CDR3 nucleotide sequence: TGTGCCAGCAGTCTCCGGGACACACGGAAAGAGACCCAGTACTTC. Its translation: CASSLRDTRKETQYF.

This clonotype has more than one count but fewer than ten. The V and J genes are TRBV30 and TRBJ2-7; possible D gene TRBD2, 5 bases. The ends were cut back, 3 bases at V and 0 bases at J, with 15 bases in the middle. This CDR3 is built from 15 residues. In germline, CDR1 is GTSNPN, CDR2 SVGIG (reference sequence). The CDR3: CAWSEGLYSSYEQYF. The CDR3 DNA sequence: TGTGCCTGGAGCGAGGGCCTATACTCCTCCTACGAGCAGTACTTC.